The clone carrying this T cell receptor beta chain was detected only a few times. This specimen comes from a study of identical twins. Between the trimmed V and J ends, which lost 3 bases and 5 bases, there was a span of 14 bases. CDR1 is KGHSH and CDR2 is LQKENI in the germline V gene. The CDR3 extends over 15 amino acids. One entry per CDR3 protein results from TCRdb running MiXCR on the 5' RACE reads. The table includes more than 400,000 distinct CDR3 sequences, 13% to 15% detected once. The data were also submitted as part of a second study, on yellow fever vaccine responses in identical twins.

The chain links TRBV18 to TRBJ2-1; D is unresolved. The material sequenced was CD4+ T cells sorted from blood. This receptor was obtained from a woman between 18 and 29 years old in good health. The CDR3 here is CASSPPGPLDNEQFF. CDR3 DNA sequence: TGTGCCAGCTCACCCCCCGGACCGTTAGACAATGAGCAGTTCTTC.